Each of the 5 T cell receptor beta chains below was sequenced from the same sample in a study of shared clonotypes between healthy human individuals. Some clones are missing from TCRdb's copy, which holds only in-frame ones; the method was immunoSEQ multiplex PCR. Of some 980,000 clones in the sample, less than 85% were seen once. Sequenced input: memory CD4+ T cells sorted from blood. As to subset: CD45RA-negative fraction. The receptors were gathered from a man in his late teens or twenties in good health.

The J gene is TRBJ1-3, the V gene TRBV30; unclear D gene. The CDR3 runs to 11 residues. Looked up from germline, CDR1 is GTSNPN and CDR2 is SVGIG (reference sequence). V shed 4 bases and J shed 4 bases, with 5 bases lying between them. As DNA, the CDR3 is TGTGCCTGGATCAGAGGAAACACCATATATTTT. It codes for CAWIRGNTIYF.

The chain recombines TRBV5-6 with TRBJ2-7; the D is unclear. Germline V gene lookup returns CDR1 SGHDT and CDR2 YYEEEE. There are 14 residues in the CDR3. V gave up 4 bases and J gave up 0 bases, with 11 bases separating them. CDR3 DNA: TGTGCCAGCAGCCAGTGGGGTGCCTCCTACGAGCAGTACTTC. It specifies CASSQWGASYEQYF.

The chain recombines TRBV5-1 with TRBJ2-7; 12 nucleotides agree with TRBD2. In germline, CDR1 is SGHRS, CDR2 YFSETQ. V was clipped by 0 bases and J by 8 bases; unmatched bases: 6. This CDR3 comprises 15 residues. This CDR3 reads CASSLGTSGAGQQYF. CDR3 DNA: TGCGCCAGCAGCTTGGGGACTAGCGGGGCCGGGCAGCAGTACTTC.

The V gene is TRBV6-6, the J gene TRBJ1-5, with unresolved D. CDR3 length: 13 residues. Germline V gene data show CDR1 as MNHNY and CDR2 as SVGAGI (reference sequence). Trimming stripped 5 bases from V and 4 bases from J, with 9 bases between. The CDR3 sequence: CASSPRGNQPQHF. The CDR3 DNA sequence: TGTGCCAGCAGTCCTCGGGGAAATCAGCCCCAGCATTTT.

This clone has at least ten counts. Different DNA sequences within this sample yield the same CDR3. The rearrangement links TRBV4-1 to TRBJ2-1; 10 bases fit TRBD2. Losses at the gene ends were 0 bases for V and 5 bases for J; bases not matched to a gene: 4. This CDR3 region has 16 residues. CDR1 MGHRA and CDR2 YSYEKL come from the germline V gene. CDR3 coding DNA: TGCGCCAGCAGCCAAGATCGAGCGGGAGGGCACAATGAGCAGTTCTTC. Its protein product is CASSQDRAGGHNEQFF.